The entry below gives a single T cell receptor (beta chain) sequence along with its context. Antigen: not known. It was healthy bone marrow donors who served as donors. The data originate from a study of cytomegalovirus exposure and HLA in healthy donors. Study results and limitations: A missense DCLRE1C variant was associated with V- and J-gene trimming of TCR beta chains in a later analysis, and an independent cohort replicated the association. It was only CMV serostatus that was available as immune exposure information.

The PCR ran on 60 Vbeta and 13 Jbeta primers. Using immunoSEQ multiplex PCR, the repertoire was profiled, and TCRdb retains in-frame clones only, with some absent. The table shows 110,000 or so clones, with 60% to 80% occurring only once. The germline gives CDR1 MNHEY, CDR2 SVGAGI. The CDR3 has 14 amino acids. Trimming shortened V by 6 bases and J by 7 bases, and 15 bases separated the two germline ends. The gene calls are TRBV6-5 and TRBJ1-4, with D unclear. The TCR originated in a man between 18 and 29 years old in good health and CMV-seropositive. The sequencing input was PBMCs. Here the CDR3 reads CASSQGRSSEKLFF. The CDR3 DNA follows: TGTGCCAGCAGCCAAGGGAGGAGCAGTGAAAAACTGTTTTTT.